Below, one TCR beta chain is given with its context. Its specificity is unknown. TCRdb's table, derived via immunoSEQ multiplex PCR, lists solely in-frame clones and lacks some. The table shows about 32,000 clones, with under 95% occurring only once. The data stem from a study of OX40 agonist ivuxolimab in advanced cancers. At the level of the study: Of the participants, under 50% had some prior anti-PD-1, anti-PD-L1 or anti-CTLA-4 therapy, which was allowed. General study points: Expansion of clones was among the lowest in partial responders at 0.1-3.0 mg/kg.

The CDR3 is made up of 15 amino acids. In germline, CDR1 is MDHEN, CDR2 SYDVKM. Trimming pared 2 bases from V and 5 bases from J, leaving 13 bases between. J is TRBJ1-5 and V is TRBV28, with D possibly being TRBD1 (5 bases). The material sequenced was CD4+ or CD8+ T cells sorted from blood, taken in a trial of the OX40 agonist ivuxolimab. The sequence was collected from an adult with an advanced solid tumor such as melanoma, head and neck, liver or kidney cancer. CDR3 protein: CASSLTAQGDQPQHF. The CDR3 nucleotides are TGTGCCAGCAGTTTAACCGCCCAGGGCGATCAGCCCCAGCATTTT.